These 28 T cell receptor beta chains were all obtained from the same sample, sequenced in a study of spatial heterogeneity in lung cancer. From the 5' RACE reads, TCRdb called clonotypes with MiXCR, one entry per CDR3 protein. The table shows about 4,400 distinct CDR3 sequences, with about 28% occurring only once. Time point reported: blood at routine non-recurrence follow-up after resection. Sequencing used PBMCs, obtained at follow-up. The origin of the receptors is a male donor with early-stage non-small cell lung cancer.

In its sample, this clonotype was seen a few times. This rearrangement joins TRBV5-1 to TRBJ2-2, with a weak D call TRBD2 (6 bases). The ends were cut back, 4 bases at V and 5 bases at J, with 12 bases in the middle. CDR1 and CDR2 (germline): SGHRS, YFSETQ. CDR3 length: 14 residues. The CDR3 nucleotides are TGCGCCAGCAGCCGCGAGACTAGTACCGGGGAGCTGTTTTTT. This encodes CASSRETSTGELFF.

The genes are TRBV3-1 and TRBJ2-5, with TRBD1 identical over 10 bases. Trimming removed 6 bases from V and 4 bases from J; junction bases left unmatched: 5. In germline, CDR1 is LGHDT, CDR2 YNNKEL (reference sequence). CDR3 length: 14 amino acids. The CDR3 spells CASSPGTGAETQYF. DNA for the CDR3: TGTGCCAGCAGTCCCGGGACAGGGGCAGAGACCCAGTACTTC.

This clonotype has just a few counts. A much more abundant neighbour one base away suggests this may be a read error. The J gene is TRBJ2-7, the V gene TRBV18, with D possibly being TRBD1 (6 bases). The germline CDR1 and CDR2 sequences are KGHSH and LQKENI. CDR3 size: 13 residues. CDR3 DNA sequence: TGTACCAGCTCACAGGGATCAGGCTACGAGCAGTACTTC. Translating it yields CTSSQGSGYEQYF.

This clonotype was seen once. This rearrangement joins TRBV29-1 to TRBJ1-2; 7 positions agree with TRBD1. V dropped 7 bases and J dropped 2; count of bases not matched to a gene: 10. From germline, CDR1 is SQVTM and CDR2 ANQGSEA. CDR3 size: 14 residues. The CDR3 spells CSALRQGRNYGYTF. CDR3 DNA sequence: TGCAGCGCCCTTAGACAGGGCCGAAACTATGGCTACACCTTC.

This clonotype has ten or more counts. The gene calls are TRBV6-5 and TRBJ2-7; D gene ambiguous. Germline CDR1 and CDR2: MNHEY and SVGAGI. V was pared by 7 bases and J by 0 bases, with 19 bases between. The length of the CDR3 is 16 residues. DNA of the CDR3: TGTGCCAGCAAAGCCGCCGGGCCGCCCGGCTCCTACGAGCAGTACTTC. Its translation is CASKAAGPPGSYEQYF.

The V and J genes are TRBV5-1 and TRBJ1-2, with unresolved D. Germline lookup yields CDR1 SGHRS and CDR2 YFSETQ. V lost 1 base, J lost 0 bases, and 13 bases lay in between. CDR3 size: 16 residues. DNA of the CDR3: TGCGCCAGCAGCTTGTTAGACCGACCACCTAACTATGGCTACACCTTC. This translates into CASSLLDRPPNYGYTF. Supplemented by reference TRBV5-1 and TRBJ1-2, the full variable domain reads KAGVTQTPRYLIKTRGQQVTLSCSPISGHRSVSWYQQTPGQGLQFLFEYFSETQRNKGNFPGRFSGRQFSNSRSEMNVSTLELGDSALYLCASSLLDRPPNYGYTFGSGTRLTVV.

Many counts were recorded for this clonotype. The CDR3 here is CASSIGQYEQYF. The CDR3 nucleotides are TGCGCCAGCAGCATCGGACAGTACGAGCAGTACTTC. V and J are TRBV5-1 and TRBJ2-7, with TRBD1 as a possible D gene (6 bases). The germline gives CDR1 SGHRS, CDR2 YFSETQ. V lost 4 bases and J 4 bases, leaving 9 bases between the germline ends. This CDR3 has 12 residues.

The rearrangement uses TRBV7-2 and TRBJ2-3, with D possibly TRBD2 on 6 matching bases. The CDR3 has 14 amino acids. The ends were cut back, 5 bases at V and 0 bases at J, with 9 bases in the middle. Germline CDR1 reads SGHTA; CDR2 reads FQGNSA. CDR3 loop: CASSLGLSTDTQYF. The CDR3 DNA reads TGTGCCAGCAGCCTTGGACTAAGCACAGATACGCAGTATTTT.

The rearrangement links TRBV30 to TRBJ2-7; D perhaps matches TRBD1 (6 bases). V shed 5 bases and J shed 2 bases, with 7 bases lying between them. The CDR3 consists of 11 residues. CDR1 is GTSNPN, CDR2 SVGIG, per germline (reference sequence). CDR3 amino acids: CAWGDTYEQYF. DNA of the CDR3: TGTGCCTGGGGGGACACCTACGAGCAGTACTTC.

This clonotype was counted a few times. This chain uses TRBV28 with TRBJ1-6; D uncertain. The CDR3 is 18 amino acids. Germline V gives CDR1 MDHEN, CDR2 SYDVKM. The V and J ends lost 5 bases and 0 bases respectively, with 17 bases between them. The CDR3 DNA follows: TGTGCCAGCAGTACCCCTCGGGGAGGGAGCTCCTATAATTCACCCCTCCACTTT. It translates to CASSTPRGGSSYNSPLHF.

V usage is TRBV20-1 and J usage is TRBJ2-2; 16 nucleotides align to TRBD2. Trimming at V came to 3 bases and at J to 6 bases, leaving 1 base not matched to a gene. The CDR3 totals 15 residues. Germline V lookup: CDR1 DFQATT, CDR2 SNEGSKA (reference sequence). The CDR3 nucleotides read TGCAGTGCTAGGGGACTAGCGGGAGGGCCCGGGGAGCTGTTTTTT. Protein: CSARGLAGGPGELFF.

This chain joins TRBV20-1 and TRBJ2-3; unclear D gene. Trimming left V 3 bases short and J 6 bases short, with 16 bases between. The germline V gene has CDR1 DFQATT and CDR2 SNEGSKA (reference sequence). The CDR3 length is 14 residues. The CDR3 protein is CSARDLGVSDTQYF. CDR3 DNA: TGCAGTGCTAGGGATCTGGGTGTTTCGGATACGCAGTATTTT.

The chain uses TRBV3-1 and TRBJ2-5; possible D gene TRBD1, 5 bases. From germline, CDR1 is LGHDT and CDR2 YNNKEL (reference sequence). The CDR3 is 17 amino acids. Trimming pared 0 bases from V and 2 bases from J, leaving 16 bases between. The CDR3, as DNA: TGTGCCAGCAGCCAAGATCACCAGGGAAGCACGCAAGAGACCCAGTACTTC. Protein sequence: CASSQDHQGSTQETQYF.

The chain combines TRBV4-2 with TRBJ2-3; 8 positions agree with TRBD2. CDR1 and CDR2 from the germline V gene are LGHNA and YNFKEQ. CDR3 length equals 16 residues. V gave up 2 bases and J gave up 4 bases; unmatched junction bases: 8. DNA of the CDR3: TGTGCCAGCAGCCAACGAGCGGGAGAGGGCCCAGATACGCAGTATTTT. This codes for CASSQRAGEGPDTQYF.

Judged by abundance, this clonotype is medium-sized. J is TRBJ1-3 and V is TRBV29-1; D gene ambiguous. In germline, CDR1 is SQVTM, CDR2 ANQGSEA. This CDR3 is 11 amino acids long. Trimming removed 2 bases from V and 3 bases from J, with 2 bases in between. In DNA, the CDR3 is TGCAGCGTTGAACTTGGAAACACCATATATTTT. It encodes CSVELGNTIYF.

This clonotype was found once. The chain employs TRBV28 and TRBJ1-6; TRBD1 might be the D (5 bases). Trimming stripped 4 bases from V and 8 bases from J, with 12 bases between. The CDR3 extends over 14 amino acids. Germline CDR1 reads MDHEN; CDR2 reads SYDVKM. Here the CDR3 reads CASSYRQTDSPLHF. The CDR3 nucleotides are TGTGCCAGCAGTTACCGACAGACTGATTCACCCCTCCACTTT.

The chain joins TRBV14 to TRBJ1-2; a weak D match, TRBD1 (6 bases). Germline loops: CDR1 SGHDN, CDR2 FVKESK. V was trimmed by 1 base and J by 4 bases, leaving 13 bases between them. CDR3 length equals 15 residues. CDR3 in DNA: TGTGCCAGCAGCCAAGTTGGGGGCTGGAGCTATGGCTACACCTTC. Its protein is CASSQVGGWSYGYTF.

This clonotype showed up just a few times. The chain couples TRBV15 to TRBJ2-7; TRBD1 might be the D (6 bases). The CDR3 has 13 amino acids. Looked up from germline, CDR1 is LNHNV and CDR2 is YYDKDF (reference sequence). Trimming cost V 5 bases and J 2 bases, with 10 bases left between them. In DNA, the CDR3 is TGTGCCACCAGCCGGCAGGGGCCCTACGAGCAGTACTTC. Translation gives CATSRQGPYEQYF.

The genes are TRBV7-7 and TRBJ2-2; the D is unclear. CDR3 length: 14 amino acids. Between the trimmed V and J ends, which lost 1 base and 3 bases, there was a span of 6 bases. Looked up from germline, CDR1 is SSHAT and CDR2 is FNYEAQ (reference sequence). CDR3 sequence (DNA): TGTGCCAGCAGCTTAGGGAGTTACACCGGGGAGCTGTTTTTT. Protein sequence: CASSLGSYTGELFF.

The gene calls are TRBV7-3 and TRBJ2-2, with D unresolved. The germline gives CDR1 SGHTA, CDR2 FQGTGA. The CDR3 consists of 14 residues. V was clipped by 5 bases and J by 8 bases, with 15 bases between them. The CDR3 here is CASSPQAGAGELFF. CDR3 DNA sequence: TGTGCCAGCAGCCCCCAAGCAGGAGCAGGGGAGCTGTTTTTT.

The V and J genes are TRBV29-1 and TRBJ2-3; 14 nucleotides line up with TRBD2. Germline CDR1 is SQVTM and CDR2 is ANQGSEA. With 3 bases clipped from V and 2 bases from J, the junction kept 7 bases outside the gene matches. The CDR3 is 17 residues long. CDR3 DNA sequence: TGCAGCGTTGATGGAATGGGACTAGCGGGAGTCACAGATACGCAGTATTTT. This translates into CSVDGMGLAGVTDTQYF.

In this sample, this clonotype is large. The CDR3 reads CASSLRGQGHTDTQYF. The CDR3 nucleotides are TGCGCCAGCAGCTTGAGGGGACAGGGGCACACAGATACGCAGTATTTT. The chain uses TRBV5-1 and TRBJ2-3; 10 bases line up with TRBD1. CDR1 is SGHRS, CDR2 YFSETQ, per germline. The CDR3 spans 16 residues. J lost 2 bases, V lost 1 base, and 4 bases had no gene match.

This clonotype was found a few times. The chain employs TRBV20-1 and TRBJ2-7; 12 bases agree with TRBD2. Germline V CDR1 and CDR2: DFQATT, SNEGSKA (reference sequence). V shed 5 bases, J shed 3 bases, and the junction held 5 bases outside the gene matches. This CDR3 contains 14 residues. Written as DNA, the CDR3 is TGCAGTGCTCCCAGACTAGCGGGAGTCTACGAGCAGTACTTC. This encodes CSAPRLAGVYEQYF.

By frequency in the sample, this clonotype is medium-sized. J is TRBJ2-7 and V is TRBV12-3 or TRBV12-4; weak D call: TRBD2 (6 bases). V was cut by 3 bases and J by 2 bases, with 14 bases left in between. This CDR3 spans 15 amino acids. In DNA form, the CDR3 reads TGTGCCAGCAGTTTGAGGACCGGGGGAACCTACGAGCAGTACTTC. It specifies CASSLRTGGTYEQYF.

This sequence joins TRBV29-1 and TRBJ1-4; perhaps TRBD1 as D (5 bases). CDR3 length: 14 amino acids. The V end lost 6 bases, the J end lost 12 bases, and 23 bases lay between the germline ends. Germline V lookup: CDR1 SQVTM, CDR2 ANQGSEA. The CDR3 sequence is CSVADGAGGGELFF. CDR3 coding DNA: TGCAGCGTCGCAGATGGTGCTGGGGGTGGTGAACTGTTTTTT.

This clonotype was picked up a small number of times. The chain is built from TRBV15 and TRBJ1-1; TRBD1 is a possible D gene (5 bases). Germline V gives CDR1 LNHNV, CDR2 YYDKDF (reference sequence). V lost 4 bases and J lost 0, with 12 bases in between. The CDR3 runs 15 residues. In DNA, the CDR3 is TGTGCCACCAGCATCGGGGGGTACATGAACACTGAAGCTTTCTTT. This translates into CATSIGGYMNTEAFF.

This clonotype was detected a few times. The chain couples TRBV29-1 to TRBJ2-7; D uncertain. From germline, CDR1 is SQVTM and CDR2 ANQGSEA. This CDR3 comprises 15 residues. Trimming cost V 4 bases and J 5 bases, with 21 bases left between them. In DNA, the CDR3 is TGCAGCGTTGCTAGGTCTGTTCCAGGTTCCCACGAGCAGTACTTC. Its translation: CSVARSVPGSHEQYF.

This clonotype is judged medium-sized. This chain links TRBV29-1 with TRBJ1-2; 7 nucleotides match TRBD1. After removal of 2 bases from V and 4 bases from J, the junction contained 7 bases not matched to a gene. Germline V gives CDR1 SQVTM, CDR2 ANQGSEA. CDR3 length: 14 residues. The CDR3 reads CSVERQGGSYGYTF. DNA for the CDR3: TGCAGCGTTGAAAGGCAGGGGGGGAGCTATGGCTACACCTTC.